The 30 T cell receptor beta chains reported below all come from one sample, sequenced in a study of blood T cells in healthy people across ages. The authors ran a second PCR of 7 to 11 cycles using a sample-barcoded 5' primer and a J-beta primer mix. MiXCR, applied by TCRdb to the 5' RACE reads, yields one record per CDR3 protein. The repertoire consists of approximately 600,000 distinct CDR3 sequences, with approximately 50% occurring once and the leading ten covering more than 35%. Sequenced: blood. The receptors were gathered from a man aged 60 to 69 in good health.

This clonotype was detected a few times. This chain uses TRBV7-2 with TRBJ2-4; D could derive from TRBD1 or TRBD2 (5 bases each). Germline CDR1 reads SGHTA; CDR2 reads FQGNSA. Trimming took 2 bases from V and 0 from J, leaving 14 bases between them. This CDR3 is built from 17 residues. The CDR3 region has the DNA TGTGCCAGCAGCTTAACTTTCACAGGACTAGCCAAAAACATTCAGTACTTC. Amino acid sequence: CASSLTFTGLAKNIQYF.

This chain connects TRBV12-3 or TRBV12-4 to TRBJ2-3, with 8 bases identical to TRBD2. The CDR3 runs to 14 residues. The ends lost 7 bases at V and 5 bases at J; junction bases unmatched: 8. This chain's CDR3 is CASTRGGNLDTQYF. CDR3 DNA sequence: TGTGCCAGCACCCGGGGGGGAAATCTAGATACGCAGTATTTT.

This clonotype was detected only a few times. The chain recombines TRBV27 with TRBJ2-3, with D possibly matching TRBD1 (6 bases). V shed 3 bases and J shed 0 bases, with 7 bases lying between them. The CDR3 loop spans 14 amino acids. Germline CDR1 reads MNHEY; CDR2 reads SMNVEV (reference sequence). For the CDR3, the DNA is TGTGCCAGCAGTTTGGACAGAAGCACAGATACGCAGTATTTT. Its translation is CASSLDRSTDTQYF.

As DNA, the CDR3 is TGTGCCATCAGTGAGGGCGAAAGGAAAACCTACGAGCAGTACTTC. Residues: CAISEGERKTYEQYF. This chain joins TRBV10-3 and TRBJ2-5, with unresolved D. The J call may be incorrect, as the DNA end agrees better with TRBJ2-7. This CDR3 is built from 15 residues. CDR1 and CDR2 (germline): ENHRY, SYGVKD.

This clonotype was found once. The genes are TRBV4-1 and TRBJ2-1; D perhaps matches TRBD2 (5 bases). V was shortened by 0 bases and J by 12 bases, with 21 bases between the two germline ends. The CDR3 runs 16 residues. In germline, CDR1 is MGHRA, CDR2 YSYEKL. CDR3 loop: CASSQEHVDSRRAQFF. The DNA for the CDR3 is TGCGCCAGCAGCCAAGAGCATGTGGACTCCCGAAGAGCGCAGTTCTTC.

This clonotype was counted between two and nine times. The rearrangement uses TRBV6-6 and TRBJ2-5, with D perhaps given as TRBD1 or TRBD2 (5 bases each). CDR3 length equals 12 residues. With 5 bases removed from V and 5 bases from J, the gap between germline ends came to 9 bases. Germline lookup yields CDR1 MNHNY and CDR2 SVGAGI (reference sequence). In nucleotides, the CDR3 is TGTGCCAGCAGTATTGGGGGTGAGACCCAGTACTTC. This sequence encodes CASSIGGETQYF.

The chain is built from TRBV28 and TRBJ1-2; D perhaps matches TRBD1 (5 bases). V shed 4 bases and J shed 8 bases, with 23 bases lying between them. Germline CDR1 reads MDHEN; CDR2 reads SYDVKM. The CDR3 totals 16 residues. CDR3 in DNA: TGTGCCAGCAGTTCCATCCTGGGGAGGACACGAGGAGGCTACACCTTC. Its translation: CASSSILGRTRGGYTF.

J is TRBJ2-1 and V is TRBV5-1; D possibly matches TRBD1 or TRBD2 (6 bases each). The V gene lost 8 bases and the J gene lost 6 bases, with 21 bases spanning the gap. Germline V gene sequence: CDR1 SGHRS, CDR2 YFSETQ. The CDR3 totals 15 residues. CDR3 region: CASRNGLGGPNEQFF. The CDR3 nucleotides read TGCGCCAGTAGGAACGGGCTAGGGGGGCCCAATGAGCAGTTCTTC.

The chain joins TRBV5-1 to TRBJ2-4; maybe TRBD2 (6 bases). The J call is in doubt because the DNA end fits TRBJ2-7 better. Looked up from germline, CDR1 is SGHRS and CDR2 is YFSETQ. The CDR3 spans 15 residues. The CDR3 DNA reads as TGCGCCAGCAGCTTGGCCAAGGGACTTCTCTACGAGCAGTACTTC. It encodes CASSLAKGLLYEQYF.

The chain carries TRBV5-6 and TRBJ2-7; D gene uncertain. The assigned J gene may be wrong: the sequence end matches TRBJ2-5 better. Germline CDR1 reads SGHDT; CDR2 reads YYEEEE. CDR3 length: 14 residues. CDR3 in amino acids: CASSLGTRQETQYF. The CDR3 DNA is TGTGCCAGCAGCTTGGGGACCAGGCAAGAGACCCAGTACTTC.

In its sample, this clonotype was seen a few times. The chain recombines TRBV5-1 with TRBJ2-5; no definite D call. The CDR3 consists of 13 residues. V lost 1 base, J lost 2 bases, and 6 bases lay in between. In germline, CDR1 is SGHRS, CDR2 YFSETQ. CDR3 region: CASSLLTQETQYF. In nucleotides, the CDR3 is TGCGCCAGCAGCTTGTTGACGCAAGAGACCCAGTACTTC.

This chain uses TRBV2 with TRBJ1-6; TRBD1 is a possible D gene (5 bases). Trimming took 10 bases from V and 7 from J, leaving 14 bases between them. From germline, CDR1 is SNHLY and CDR2 FYNNEI. There are 13 residues in the CDR3. CDR3 DNA: TGTGCCACCTCGGGGCTGGGCAATTCACCCCTCCACTTT. Translated: CATSGLGNSPLHF.

The chain employs TRBV20-1 and TRBJ2-5; TRBD2 agrees at 7 bases. This CDR3 has 14 residues. V was pared by 7 bases and J by 2 bases, with 10 bases of the junction left unmatched. CDR1 is DFQATT, CDR2 SNEGSKA, per germline (reference sequence). The CDR3 DNA reads as TGCAGTGTTTTCGTAGCGGGCCGACAAGAGACCCAGTACTTC. Protein sequence: CSVFVAGRQETQYF.

J is TRBJ2-5 and V is TRBV7-2; TRBD1 or TRBD2 may be the D gene (5 bases each). This CDR3 spans 15 amino acids. The germline V gene has CDR1 SGHTA and CDR2 FQGNSA. Trimming left V 3 bases short and J 2 bases short, with 13 bases between. CDR3 DNA sequence: TGTGCCAGCAGCTTTGGGGGTGCCAAACAAGAGACCCAGTACTTC. This gives the protein CASSFGGAKQETQYF.

This sequence joins TRBV21-1 and TRBJ2-5; TRBD1, as called in the table, went unchecked against the DNA. TRBV21-1 is listed as a pseudogene. The CDR3 is 17 amino acids. The chain's CDR3 is CASSTTFSGQGQETQYF. The CDR3 DNA reads as TGTGCCAGCAGCACCACTTTTTCGGGACAGGGCCAAGAGACCCAGTACTTC.

This clonotype came up many times. V and J are TRBV2 and TRBJ2-3; 13 bases match TRBD2. Germline CDR1 reads SNHLY; CDR2 reads FYNNEI. The CDR3 contains 16 residues. V was clipped by 5 bases and J by 5 bases; unmatched bases: 7. CDR3 amino acids: CASSPGLAGMGDTQYF. The CDR3 nucleotides are TGTGCCAGCAGTCCGGGACTAGCGGGGATGGGAGATACGCAGTATTTT.

This clonotype was observed a few times. This rearrangement joins TRBV7-2 to TRBJ2-5; no clear D. The germline V and J ends were trimmed by 2 bases and 5 bases, with 6 bases remaining between them. The length of the CDR3 is 12 residues. Germline V gives CDR1 SGHTA, CDR2 FQGNSA. The CDR3 DNA reads as TGTGCCAGCAGCTTATCAACCGAGACCCAGTACTTC. This codes for CASSLSTETQYF.

J is TRBJ1-4 and V is TRBV5-1, with 8 bases aligning to TRBD1. Germline V CDR1 and CDR2: SGHRS, YFSETQ. Trimming removed 7 bases from V and 0 bases from J; junction bases left unmatched: 5. The CDR3 loop spans 15 amino acids. The CDR3 nucleotides are TGCGCCAGCGGGGACAGGACAGCAACTAATGAAAAACTGTTTTTT. Translating gives CASGDRTATNEKLFF.

In DNA form, the CDR3 reads TGTGCCAGCAGTTTGGGGCCCCAACGGGAGACCCAGTACTTC. Its translation is CASSLGPQRETQYF. The rearrangement uses TRBV12-3 or TRBV12-4 and TRBJ2-5; TRBD1 might be the D (5 bases). Trimming cost V 3 bases and J 5 bases, with 13 bases left between them. The CDR3 loop spans 14 amino acids.

As regards this clonotype: A junction boundary mismatches the germline segment, possibly from a read error. The V gene is TRBV6-1, the J gene TRBJ2-1, with 11 bases lining up with TRBD1. The germline CDR1 and CDR2 sequences are MNHNS and SASEGT. CDR3 size: 14 residues. DNA of the CDR3: TGTGCCAGCCGGACAGGGGGCTCCTACAGTGAGCAGTTCTTC. Its protein is CASRTGGSYSEQFF.

V gene TRBV12-5 combines with J gene TRBJ2-1, with 7 bases that match TRBD1. Trimming removed 10 bases from V and 6 bases from J; junction bases left unmatched: 6. The CDR3 is 12 residues long. Germline CDR1 and CDR2: LGHNT and FRNRAP. The CDR3 region is CATNYRGNEQFF. CDR3 DNA sequence: TGTGCTACTAACTACAGGGGCAATGAGCAGTTCTTC.

The chain has TRBV5-6 and TRBJ1-2, with D possibly being TRBD1 (5 bases). V lost 4 bases and J lost 4, with 17 bases in between. This CDR3 contains 15 residues. Germline V CDR1 and CDR2: SGHDT, YYEEEE. CDR3 sequence: CASSIPGPPGYGYTF. CDR3 nucleotide sequence: TGTGCCAGCAGCATTCCGGGGCCTCCGGGCTATGGCTACACCTTC.

This clonotype was recorded a few times. The J gene is TRBJ1-4, the V gene TRBV6-5; possibly TRBD1 for D (5 bases). From germline, CDR1 is MNHEY and CDR2 SVGAGI. There are 15 residues in the CDR3. V lost 0 bases, J lost 8 bases, and 13 bases lay in between. As DNA, the CDR3 is TGTGCCAGCAGTTACTCTGGGGGTAGAAGGGAAAAACTGTTTTTT. Residues: CASSYSGGRREKLFF.

This clonotype was counted a few times. The chain links TRBV20-1 to TRBJ2-1; 7 bases match TRBD2. The germline V gene encodes CDR1 DFQATT and CDR2 SNEGSKA (reference sequence). This CDR3 has 13 residues. Trimming cost V 6 bases and J 7 bases; bases outside gene matches: 9. The CDR3 DNA follows: TGCAGTGCGCCCCGGACTAGGTGGAATGAGCAGTTCTTC. Its translation: CSAPRTRWNEQFF.

The rearrangement links TRBV7-2 to TRBJ1-2, with TRBD1 matching over 8 bases. Germline V gene lookup returns CDR1 SGHTA and CDR2 FQGNSA. The junction had 6 bases not matched to a gene; V was cut back by 5 bases and J by 7 bases. The CDR3 extends over 13 amino acids. CDR3 sequence: CASSPDRECGYTF. The CDR3 DNA is TGTGCCAGCAGCCCGGACAGGGAATGTGGCTACACCTTC.

This sequence joins TRBV27 and TRBJ2-1, with TRBD1 identical over 7 bases. The J call could be wrong; TRBJ2-7 is a better fit for the DNA end. CDR1 and CDR2 from the germline V gene are MNHEY and SMNVEV (reference sequence). The CDR3 has 17 residues. CDR3 nucleotides: TGTGCCAGCAGTTCGAACAGGGGATGGGGCTCCTACAATGAGCAGTACTTC. This gives the protein CASSSNRGWGSYNEQYF.

The J gene is TRBJ2-7, the V gene TRBV7-2; maybe TRBD1 (5 bases). V lost 3 bases, J lost 2 bases, and 14 bases lay in between. This CDR3 region has 15 residues. Germline V CDR1 and CDR2: SGHTA, FQGNSA. CDR3 sequence (DNA): TGTGCCAGCAGCTTTCCCAGGGTCCCTACCTACGAGCAGTACTTC. Its translation: CASSFPRVPTYEQYF.

The chain recombines TRBV20-1 with TRBJ2-5, with D tentatively TRBD2 (5 bases). The V gene's germline CDR1 is DFQATT and CDR2 SNEGSKA (reference sequence). V was clipped by 6 bases and J by 1 base, with 18 bases between them. CDR3 length equals 15 residues. CDR3: CSANSQAEAQETQYF. The CDR3 DNA follows: TGCAGTGCCAACTCCCAGGCGGAGGCCCAAGAGACCCAGTACTTC.

This clonotype was found a few times. This rearrangement joins TRBV10-3 to TRBJ1-1, with a tentative D call TRBD1 (5 bases). V dropped 10 bases and J dropped 6 bases, with 21 bases sitting between them. Germline V gene lookup returns CDR1 ENHRY and CDR2 SYGVKD. The CDR3 is 14 amino acids. The CDR3 loop reads CATRGTLRAAEAFF. Written as DNA, the CDR3 is TGTGCCACACGTGGGACCCTGCGGGCCGCTGAAGCTTTCTTT.

This clonotype has more than one count but fewer than ten. The chain uses TRBV7-2 and TRBJ2-5; TRBD1 might be the D (5 bases). Germline CDR1 and CDR2: SGHTA and FQGNSA. V lost 5 bases to trimming and J lost 5 bases, with 18 bases between them. This CDR3 is 15 amino acids long. As DNA, the CDR3 is TGTGCCAGCAGCCCCTACCCAGGGCTTGGGGAGACCCAGTACTTC. It yields the protein CASSPYPGLGETQYF.